This T cell receptor (beta chain) was recovered during a study of metastatic and nonmetastatic thyroid tumors. Study overall: Comparative analysis of repertoires was undertaken across blood and tumor or nodule tissue obtained from malignant and benign thyroid patients.

Germline lookup yields CDR1 SGHRS and CDR2 YFSETQ. The CDR3 sequence is 17 residues long. Trimming took 0 bases from V and 2 from J; bases not matched to a gene: 6. Study observations and caveats: The study reportedly found significantly higher TCR beta diversity in malignant thyroid tumors than benign nodules, in blood and tumor.

In the original processing: Variation in CDR3 across clinicopathological groups served as the basis for constructing a distant-metastasis classifier in papillary thyroid cancer. With MiXCR, TCRdb called clones anew from the PCR reads. TCRdb assigned the V and J calls; the authors' analysis was not used. The table has approximately 84,000 clones, under 15% seen once; the top ten hold roughly 4%. This clone appeared many times. Its antigen is not identified. Patients were all untreated before their thyroid surgery. The receptor was derived from a female donor with papillary thyroid cancer or a benign thyroid nodule (not recorded which). Some clones in this sample may be carry-over from other donors' samples. Sequencing used blood. This chain connects TRBV5-1 to TRBJ2-3; TRBD2 aligns across 10 bases. CDR3 region: CASSLGLAGAHTDTQYF. CDR3 nucleotide sequence: TGCGCCAGCAGCTTGGGGCTAGCGGGGGCCCACACAGATACGCAGTATTTT.